Below, one T cell receptor beta chain is given with its context. Antigen: not known. Trimming took 4 bases from V and 4 from J, leaving 8 bases between them. The V gene's germline CDR1 is SGHTA and CDR2 FQGNSA. This CDR3 has 13 residues. The study ran its PCR with 60 Vbeta and 13 Jbeta primers. Libraries were prepared by immunoSEQ multiplex PCR; TCRdb keeps only in-frame clonotypes and omits some of them. The table lists 180,000 or so clones, more than 70% of them singletons, with 7.7% in the top ten. Each donor was healthy, and each was a bone marrow donor. The data are from a study of cytomegalovirus exposure and HLA in healthy donors. Findings and limits, study-wide: Researchers reported in a later analysis that a missense DCLRE1C variant was tied to TCR beta V- and J-gene trimming. Roughly uniform depth of sequencing across donors was assumed in presence/absence analyses.

The sample consisted of PBMCs. The V call is TRBV7-2, the J call TRBJ2-1; D ambiguous. This clonotype was obtained from a woman in her forties in good health and CMV-seropositive. CDR3: CASSSIRYNEQFF. For the CDR3, the DNA is TGTGCCAGCAGCTCGATTCGGTACAATGAGCAGTTCTTC.